Each of the 9 T cell receptor beta chains below was sequenced from the same sample in a study of neurological immune-mediated disorders. TCRdb re-derived calls from the 5' RACE reads in MiXCR, one entry per CDR3 protein. The sample yields under 45,000 distinct CDR3 sequences, around 15% seen once. Sequenced: CD4+ T cells from blood. Source of these receptors: a woman in her sixties with HTLV-1-associated myelopathy (HAM/TSP).

This clonotype was found many times. The CDR3 sequence: CASSLEGRQLDGYTF. CDR3 nucleotide sequence: TGCGCCAGCAGCTTGGAGGGTAGACAGTTGGATGGCTACACCTTC. This rearrangement joins TRBV5-1 to TRBJ1-2, with D possibly TRBD1 on 5 matching bases. The V end was cut by 0 bases, the J end by 6 bases, with 15 bases between. The germline V gene encodes CDR1 SGHRS and CDR2 YFSETQ. There are 15 residues in the CDR3.

This clonotype was picked up many times. The chain has TRBV20-1 and TRBJ1-1; D not resolved. V was trimmed by 3 bases and J by 2 bases, leaving 7 bases between them. Germline V gene sequence: CDR1 DFQATT, CDR2 SNEGSKA (reference sequence). This CDR3 has 12 amino acids. Here the CDR3 DNA reads TGCAGTGCTAGGTCACCTAACACTGAAGCTTTCTTT. Translating gives CSARSPNTEAFF.

In its sample, this clonotype was seen many times. The chain links TRBV10-2 to TRBJ2-1; 9 bases agree with TRBD2. The junction had 10 bases not matched to a gene; V was cut back by 0 bases and J by 4 bases. The germline V gene encodes CDR1 WSHSY and CDR2 SAAADI. This CDR3 contains 18 residues. CDR3: CASSESGRGGLTYNEQFF. The CDR3 coding sequence is TGCGCCAGCAGTGAGTCGGGGCGGGGGGGCCTCACATACAATGAGCAGTTCTTC.

This clonotype came up many times. The chain has TRBV5-1 and TRBJ1-1; the D gene is possibly TRBD1 (6 bases). V lost 5 bases, J lost 1 base, and 24 bases lay in between. This CDR3 spans 18 amino acids. Germline CDR1 SGHRS, CDR2 YFSETQ. Here the CDR3 DNA reads TGCGCCAGCAGGCCACGGGCTTTGGGGGGCCCGGAGAACACTGAAGCTTTCTTT. Its translation is CASRPRALGGPENTEAFF. The variable domain in full, completed from reference TRBV5-1 and TRBJ1-1, reads KAGVTQTPRYLIKTRGQQVTLSCSPISGHRSVSWYQQTPGQGLQFLFEYFSETQRNKGNFPGRFSGRQFSNSRSEMNVSTLELGDSALYLCASRPRALGGPENTEAFFGQGTRLTVV.

This clonotype was picked up many times. This chain connects TRBV6-6 to TRBJ1-4, with 7 bases aligning to TRBD1. CDR3 length: 15 amino acids. V lost 2 bases to trimming and J lost 4 bases; unmatched junction nucleotides: 4. Germline assignment: CDR1 MNHNY and CDR2 SVGAGI (reference sequence). Here the CDR3 DNA reads TGTGCCAGCAGTTACGAGACAGGGAGTAATGAAAAACTGTTTTTT. Translation gives CASSYETGSNEKLFF.

This clonotype showed up just once. The J gene is TRBJ1-1, the V gene TRBV10-3; no clear D. The length of the CDR3 is 14 residues. Looked up from germline, CDR1 is ENHRY and CDR2 is SYGVKD. The V end was cut by 5 bases, the J end by 5 bases, with 15 bases between. DNA of the CDR3: TGTGCCATCAGTCTGGCGTCCGGGTGGACTGAAGCTTTCTTT. Its translation is CAISLASGWTEAFF.

This clonotype was found many times. This chain connects TRBV10-3 to TRBJ2-1; 8 bases map to TRBD2. CDR1 is ENHRY and CDR2 is SYGVKD in the germline V gene. CDR3 length: 18 amino acids. V lost 0 bases, J lost 3 bases, and 10 bases stayed unmatched. The CDR3 nucleotides are TGTGCCATCAGTGAGTCGTTTGCGGGGGGTAGTAGCTACAATGAGCAGTTCTTC. Protein sequence: CAISESFAGGSSYNEQFF.

This clonotype was seen only a few times. The chain links TRBV10-3 to TRBJ2-5; D is tentatively TRBD1 or TRBD2 (5 bases each). The germline V gene has CDR1 ENHRY and CDR2 SYGVKD. The CDR3 length is 14 residues. Trimming took off 0 bases at V and 4 bases at J, with 9 bases between the two ends. The CDR3 loop is CAISESRDRETQYF. The CDR3 nucleotides are TGTGCCATCAGTGAGTCGAGGGACCGAGAGACCCAGTACTTC.

This clonotype was recorded at least ten times. The gene calls are TRBV5-5 and TRBJ1-4; D is undetermined. Germline CDR1 is SGHKS and CDR2 is YYEKEE (reference sequence). The ends were cut back, 2 bases at V and 5 bases at J, with 13 bases in the middle. The CDR3 has 15 amino acids. The CDR3 region is CASSLPWQENEKLFF. The CDR3 DNA reads as TGTGCCAGCAGCTTACCGTGGCAGGAAAATGAAAAACTGTTTTTT.